One and the same sample provided the 30 T cell receptor beta chains below, sequenced in a study of blood T cell repertoires in COVID-19. Produced via immunoSEQ multiplex PCR; TCRdb's table is partial and in-frame only. Of 200,000 to 250,000 clones listed, roughly 90% were seen once; the top ten hold 2.7%. Sequences were obtained from peripheral blood. The receptor source for this set is a woman aged 55-69 years with acute or convalescent COVID-19.

This chain uses TRBV18 with TRBJ2-7, with TRBD2 as a possible D gene (6 bases). Trimming stripped 2 bases from V and 3 bases from J, with 11 bases between. CDR3 length: 14 amino acids. Germline lookup yields CDR1 KGHSH and CDR2 LQKENI. The CDR3 loop is CASSPETSNYEQYF. CDR3 sequence (DNA): TGTGCCAGCTCACCAGAGACTAGTAACTACGAGCAGTACTTC.

This clone appeared a single time. The chain uses TRBV29-1 and TRBJ1-2; D is perhaps TRBD1 (6 bases). The germline V gene encodes CDR1 SQVTM and CDR2 ANQGSEA. Trimming took off 1 base at V and 5 bases at J, with 14 bases between the two ends. The CDR3 has 14 residues. DNA of the CDR3: TGCAGCGTTGAAGGGGGGGGCGTACCGTATGGCTACACCTTC. Translating it yields CSVEGGGVPYGYTF.

The V and J genes are TRBV3-1 (or the pseudogene TRBV3-2) and TRBJ2-5; 8 bases are a match to TRBD1. Germline CDR1 and CDR2: LGHDT and YNNKEL (reference sequence). With V trimmed by 4 bases and J by 6 bases, 7 bases remained unmatched. The CDR3 sequence is 14 residues long. The CDR3 coding sequence is TGTGCCAGCAGCCTTACCGGGACAGGACAGACCCAGTACTTC. This codes for CASSLTGTGQTQYF.

The chain has TRBV4-3 and TRBJ2-7, with 10 positions matching TRBD1. Germline V lookup: CDR1 LGHNA, CDR2 YSLEER. This CDR3 is built from 15 residues. V was clipped by 1 base and J by 3 bases; unmatched bases: 3. The CDR3 region has the DNA TGCGCCAGCAGCCAAGGACAGGGGGCTTACTACGAGCAGTACTTC. It translates to CASSQGQGAYYEQYF.

This clone occurred a few times. The V and J genes are TRBV18 and TRBJ1-3, with 10 bases lining up with TRBD1. The germline V gene encodes CDR1 KGHSH and CDR2 LQKENI. The length of the CDR3 is 15 residues. V gave up 6 bases and J gave up 4 bases; unmatched junction bases: 6. CDR3 loop: CASSTGTGVGNTIYF. The CDR3 nucleotides read TGTGCCAGCTCGACCGGGACAGGGGTAGGAAACACCATATATTTT.

CDR3 nucleotides: TGTGCCACCAGACTGAGTAGGTCCACAGATACGCAGTATTTT. As protein: CATRLSRSTDTQYF. V and J are TRBV19 and TRBJ2-3; D is undetermined. The V and J ends lost 10 bases and 2 bases respectively, with 16 bases between them. Germline loops: CDR1 LNHDA, CDR2 SQIVND (reference sequence). The CDR3 runs to 14 residues.

V and J are TRBV6-5 and TRBJ1-6; TRBD1 might be the D (6 bases). The germline V and J ends were trimmed by 7 bases and 2 bases, with 9 bases remaining between them. CDR3 length: 14 residues. Germline V gene sequence: CDR1 MNHEY, CDR2 SVGAGI. CDR3 DNA sequence: TGTGCCAGCAACGGACAGCCCTATAATTCACCCCTCCACTTT. Amino acid sequence: CASNGQPYNSPLHF.

In regard to this clone: Relative to the germline gene, one junction end is altered; a read error may explain this. This sequence joins TRBV27 and TRBJ1-1; 12 nucleotides line up with TRBD1. This CDR3 comprises 16 residues. Looked up from germline, CDR1 is MNHEY and CDR2 is SMNVEV (reference sequence). CDR3 sequence (DNA): TGTGCCAGCAGTCCCTGGGACAGGGGGCTTTCCACTGAAGTTTTCTTT. This gives the protein CASSPWDRGLSTEVFF.

The chain combines TRBV11-2 with TRBJ1-1, with a tentative D call TRBD1 (6 bases). The germline V gene encodes CDR1 SGHAT and CDR2 FQNNGV. Trimming removed 3 bases from V and 1 base from J, with 12 bases in between. This CDR3 comprises 15 residues. The chain's CDR3 is CASSFRQASNTEAFF. Here the CDR3 DNA reads TGTGCCAGCAGCTTCAGACAGGCCTCGAACACTGAAGCTTTCTTT.

The V and J genes are TRBV2 and TRBJ2-2; a weak D match, TRBD1 (6 bases). Germline loops: CDR1 SNHLY, CDR2 FYNNEI. Trimming took off 7 bases at V and 8 bases at J, with 20 bases between the two ends. The CDR3 is 15 amino acids. The CDR3 is CASNWGPHDGGELFF. CDR3 bases: TGTGCCAGCAACTGGGGGCCCCATGACGGGGGGGAGCTGTTTTTT.

The chain recombines TRBV14 with TRBJ1-6; D might be TRBD1 (6 bases). CDR1 and CDR2 (germline): SGHDN, FVKESK. Between the trimmed V and J ends, which lost 1 base and 7 bases, there was a span of 20 bases. The CDR3 has 18 residues. The CDR3: CASSQGMGTLGRNSPLHF. CDR3 DNA sequence: TGTGCCAGCAGCCAAGGAATGGGGACATTGGGTCGGAATTCACCCCTCCACTTT.

This clone was seen a single time. The chain uses TRBV21-1 and TRBJ1-5. TRBV21-1 is deemed a pseudogene. The CDR3 has 16 residues. CDR3 amino acids: CASSKEGGNSNQPQHF. In nucleotides, the CDR3 is TGTGCCAGCAGCAAAGAGGGCGGGAATAGCAATCAGCCCCAGCATTTT.

This chain uses TRBV28 with TRBJ1-5; 12 bases are a match to TRBD1. CDR3 length: 16 residues. Germline V gene sequence: CDR1 MDHEN, CDR2 SYDVKM. Trimming at V came to 6 bases and at J to 6 bases, leaving 9 bases not matched to a gene. CDR3 sequence reads: CASSRGTGGAGQPQHF. DNA for the CDR3: TGTGCCAGCAGCCGGGGGACAGGGGGCGCCGGTCAGCCCCAGCATTTT.

This clone came up once. This chain connects TRBV18 to TRBJ2-2; 8 bases map to TRBD1. This CDR3 is built from 16 residues. V was pared by 2 bases and J by 0 bases, with 2 bases of the junction left unmatched. Germline CDR1 is KGHSH and CDR2 is LQKENI. As DNA, the CDR3 is TGTGCCAGCTCACCAGTGGACAGGGCGAACACCGGGGAGCTGTTTTTT. Protein sequence: CASSPVDRANTGELFF.

V is TRBV19 and J is TRBJ2-4, with 15 bases lining up with TRBD2. Trimming removed 8 bases from V and 1 base from J; junction bases left unmatched: 6. Germline V CDR1 and CDR2: LNHDA, SQIVND (reference sequence). The CDR3 is 17 amino acids. Here the CDR3 reads CASGKGLAGGAKNIQYF. The CDR3 DNA follows: TGTGCCAGTGGAAAGGGACTAGCGGGGGGTGCCAAAAACATTCAGTACTTC.

The rearrangement joins TRBV27 to TRBJ1-1; 7 bases agree with TRBD1. Germline V gene sequence: CDR1 MNHEY, CDR2 SMNVEV (reference sequence). This CDR3 spans 15 amino acids. The V segment lost 4 bases and the J segment 5 bases; nucleotides outside the gene matches: 10. The CDR3 region is CASSSRLRGVTEAFF. CDR3 coding DNA: TGTGCCAGCAGTTCCCGGCTCAGGGGGGTAACTGAAGCTTTCTTT.

For the CDR3, the DNA is TGTGCCAGCAGCTCGCCGACTAGCGGGAGCCAAGAGACCCAGTACTTC. Its protein is CASSSPTSGSQETQYF. The genes are TRBV7-9 and TRBJ2-5, with TRBD2 identical over 12 bases. J was trimmed by 1 base and V by 4 bases; bases with no gene match: 4. Per germline, CDR1 SEHNR and CDR2 FQNEAQ (reference sequence). The CDR3 spans 16 residues.

CDR3 loop: CASSIAGGGYTF. The CDR3 DNA reads as TGTGCCAGTAGTATCGCGGGGGGCGGCTACACCTTC. The chain recombines TRBV19 with TRBJ1-2, with D possibly matching TRBD1 (6 bases). The germline V and J ends were trimmed by 3 bases and 8 bases, with 10 bases remaining between them. This CDR3 region has 12 residues. Germline V CDR1 and CDR2: LNHDA, SQIVND (reference sequence).

This sequence joins TRBV7-3 and TRBJ2-1, with D perhaps TRBD1 (5 bases). The V end was cut by 5 bases, the J end by 7 bases, with 9 bases between. This CDR3 is built from 12 residues. Germline CDR1 and CDR2: SGHTA and FQGTGA. The CDR3 is CASSQGVNEQFF. Written as DNA, the CDR3 is TGTGCCAGCAGCCAAGGGGTAAATGAGCAGTTCTTC.

V is TRBV5-1 and J is TRBJ1-2; D gene uncertain. The ends were cut back, 0 bases at V and 0 bases at J, with 6 bases in the middle. Germline assignment: CDR1 SGHRS and CDR2 YFSETQ. This CDR3 region has 14 residues. CDR3 DNA: TGCGCCAGCAGCTTGGCCGGTTCTAACTATGGCTACACCTTC. It yields the protein CASSLAGSNYGYTF.

The chain is built from TRBV19 and TRBJ2-7, with 9 bases matching TRBD1. CDR3 length: 14 residues. J was trimmed by 2 bases and V by 6 bases; bases with no gene match: 5. From germline, CDR1 is LNHDA and CDR2 SQIVND (reference sequence). CDR3 coding DNA: TGTGCCAGTAGAGAGACAGGGGGGGCCTACGAGCAGTACTTC. Translation gives CASRETGGAYEQYF.

With regard to this clone: Different DNA sequences within this sample yield the same CDR3. The gene calls are TRBV18 and TRBJ1-5; no clear D. The germline CDR1 and CDR2 sequences are KGHSH and LQKENI. V shed 2 bases and J shed 3 bases, with 8 bases lying between them. This CDR3 spans 14 amino acids. CDR3 sequence reads: CASSPSGDNQPQHF. The CDR3 nucleotides are TGTGCCAGCTCACCATCCGGGGACAATCAGCCCCAGCATTTT. Looking up the rest from reference TRBV18 and TRBJ1-5 gives the full variable domain: NAGVMQNPRHLVRRRGQEARLRCSPMKGHSHVYWYRQLPEEGLKFMVYLQKENIIDESGMPKERFSAEFPKEGPSILRIQQVVRGDSAAYFCASSPSGDNQPQHFGDGTRLSIL.

The chain recombines TRBV3-1 (or the pseudogene TRBV3-2) with TRBJ2-3, with a tentative D call TRBD2 (6 bases). Trimming took 3 bases from V and 0 from J, leaving 16 bases between them. Looked up from germline, CDR1 is LGHDT and CDR2 is YNNKEL (reference sequence). This CDR3 contains 17 residues. The CDR3 protein is CASSQHLAILSTDTQYF. The CDR3 DNA follows: TGTGCCAGCAGCCAGCACCTAGCGATACTTAGCACAGATACGCAGTATTTT.

The CDR3 protein is CASSQVTRSNYGYTF. CDR3 bases: TGCGCCAGCAGCCAAGTTACACGTTCTAACTATGGCTACACCTTC. The chain has TRBV4-1 and TRBJ1-2; the D is unclear. V lost 1 base and J lost 0, with 9 bases in between. Germline values: CDR1 MGHRA, CDR2 YSYEKL. The CDR3 is 15 residues long.

The genes are TRBV10-2 and TRBJ1-1; D gene ambiguous. The V gene's germline CDR1 is WSHSY and CDR2 SAAADI. CDR3 size: 11 residues. Between the trimmed V and J ends, which lost 4 bases and 7 bases, there was a span of 7 bases. For the CDR3, the DNA is TGCGCCAGCAGTGGGCAAAATGAAGCTTTCTTT. Its translation: CASSGQNEAFF.

The chain has TRBV5-4 and TRBJ1-1; D is unresolved. The germline gives CDR1 SGHNT, CDR2 YYREEE (reference sequence). Trimming cost V 5 bases and J 3 bases, with 11 bases left between them. This CDR3 comprises 13 residues. The CDR3 nucleotides read TGTGCCAGCAGTTTCGACACCCACACTGAAGCTTTCTTT. Protein: CASSFDTHTEAFF.

This clone was counted once. CDR3 sequence reads: CASSIPTGGLGYTF. The DNA for the CDR3 is TGTGCCAGTAGTATCCCGACAGGGGGTCTTGGCTACACCTTC. This chain uses TRBV19 with TRBJ1-2; 9 bases are shared with TRBD1. J gave up 7 bases and V 3 bases, and 6 bases lay outside the gene matches. This CDR3 has 14 residues. Looked up from germline, CDR1 is LNHDA and CDR2 is SQIVND (reference sequence).

The gene calls are TRBV19 and TRBJ2-6; the D is unclear. Trimming stripped 1 base from V and 1 base from J, with 8 bases between. The CDR3 contains 16 residues. CDR1 LNHDA and CDR2 SQIVND come from the germline V gene (reference sequence). The CDR3 DNA reads TGTGCCAGTAGTATAGGTCAACTTTCTGGGGCCAACGTCCTGACTTTC. Amino acid sequence: CASSIGQLSGANVLTF.

The chain combines TRBV3-1 (or the pseudogene TRBV3-2) with TRBJ2-2, with 11 bases matching TRBD2. Losses at the gene ends were 1 base for V and 3 bases for J; bases not matched to a gene: 1. There are 16 residues in the CDR3. The germline CDR1 and CDR2 sequences are LGHDT and YNNKEL (reference sequence). The CDR3 loop is CASSQVAGGYTGELFF. The CDR3 nucleotides read TGTGCCAGCAGCCAAGTAGCGGGGGGGTACACCGGGGAGCTGTTTTTT.

The chain couples TRBV6-5 to TRBJ2-1, with 9 nucleotides matching TRBD1. Germline CDR1 reads MNHEY; CDR2 reads SVGAGI. CDR3 size: 15 residues. The junction had 8 bases not matched to a gene; V was cut back by 6 bases and J by 5 bases. CDR3 sequence (DNA): TGTGCCAGCAGACTCCGGCGACAGGGGGACAATGAGCAGTTCTTC. This sequence encodes CASRLRRQGDNEQFF.